This T cell receptor beta chain was sequenced during a study of shared clonotypes between healthy human individuals. General observations from the study: It was the few donors that limited the genetic and exposure-history diversity represented.

The table came from immunoSEQ multiplex PCR; TCRdb's copy has only in-frame clones and leaves some out. The repertoire includes about 1 million clones, about 77% of them detected once, and about 1.5% sits in the top ten. Comments on this clone: Its specificity is not known.

Deletions cut 5 bases from V and 0 bases from J, with 7 bases between. The CDR3 length is 13 residues. CDR1 is SGHNT, CDR2 YYREEE, per germline (reference sequence). V gene TRBV5-4 combines with J gene TRBJ2-3; D ambiguous. The source of this sequence is a man younger than 30 in good health. Source material: memory CD4+ T cells sorted from blood. Documented subset: CD45RA-negative fraction. The CDR3 DNA follows: TGTGCCAGCAGGACACGTAGCACAGATACGCAGTATTTT. Translated, it gives CASRTRSTDTQYF.